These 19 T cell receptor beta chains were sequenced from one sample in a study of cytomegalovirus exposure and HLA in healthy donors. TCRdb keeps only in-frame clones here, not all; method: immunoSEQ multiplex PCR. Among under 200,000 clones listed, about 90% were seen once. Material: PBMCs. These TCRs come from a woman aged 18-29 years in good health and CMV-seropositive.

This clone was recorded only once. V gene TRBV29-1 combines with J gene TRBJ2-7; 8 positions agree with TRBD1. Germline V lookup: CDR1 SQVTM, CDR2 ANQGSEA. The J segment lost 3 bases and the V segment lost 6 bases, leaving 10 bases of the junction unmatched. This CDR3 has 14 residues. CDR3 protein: CSVAETGTGYEQYF. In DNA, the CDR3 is TGCAGCGTGGCGGAAACCGGGACAGGCTACGAGCAGTACTTC.

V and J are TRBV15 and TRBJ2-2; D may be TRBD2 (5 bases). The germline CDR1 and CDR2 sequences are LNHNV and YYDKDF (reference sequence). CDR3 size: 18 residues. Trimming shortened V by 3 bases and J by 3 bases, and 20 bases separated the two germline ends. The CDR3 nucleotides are TGTGCCACCAGCAGGGATCCCCCGGCTAGCATGTACACCGGGGAGCTGTTTTTT. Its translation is CATSRDPPASMYTGELFF.

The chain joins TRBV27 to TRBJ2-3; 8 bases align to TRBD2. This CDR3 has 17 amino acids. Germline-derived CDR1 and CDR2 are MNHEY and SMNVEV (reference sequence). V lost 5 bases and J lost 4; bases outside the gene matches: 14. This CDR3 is CASSTRWASGSADTQYF. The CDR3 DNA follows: TGTGCCAGCAGTACACGCTGGGCTAGCGGGTCCGCAGATACGCAGTATTTT.

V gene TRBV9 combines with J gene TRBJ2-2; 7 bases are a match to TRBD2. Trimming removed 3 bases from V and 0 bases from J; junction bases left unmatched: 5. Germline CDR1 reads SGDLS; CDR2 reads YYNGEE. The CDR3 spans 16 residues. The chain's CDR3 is CASSALSGANTGELFF. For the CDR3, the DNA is TGTGCCAGCAGCGCTCTGAGCGGGGCGAACACCGGGGAGCTGTTTTTT.

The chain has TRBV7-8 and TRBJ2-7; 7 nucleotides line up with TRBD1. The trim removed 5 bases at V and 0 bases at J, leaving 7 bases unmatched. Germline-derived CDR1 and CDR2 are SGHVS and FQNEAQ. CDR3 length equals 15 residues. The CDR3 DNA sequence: TGTGCCAGCAGCGAAGAAGGACAGGCCTCCTACGAGCAGTACTTC. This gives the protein CASSEEGQASYEQYF.

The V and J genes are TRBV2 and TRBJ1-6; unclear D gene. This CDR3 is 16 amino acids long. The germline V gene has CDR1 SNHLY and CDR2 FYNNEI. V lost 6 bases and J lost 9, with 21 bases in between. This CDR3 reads CASRENQRLAGSPLHF. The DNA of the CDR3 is TGTGCCAGCAGGGAAAATCAGCGACTGGCTGGTTCACCCCTCCACTTT. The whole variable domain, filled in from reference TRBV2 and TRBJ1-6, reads EPEVTQTPSHQVTQMGQEVILRCVPISNHLYFYWYRQILGQKVEFLVSFYNNEISEKSEIFDDQFSVERPDGSNFTLKIRSTKLEDSAMYFCASRENQRLAGSPLHFGNGTRLTVT.

The CDR3 sequence is CASSPELAGYNEQFF. CDR3 bases: TGTGCCAGCTCACCGGAACTAGCGGGCTACAATGAGCAGTTCTTC. J is TRBJ2-1 and V is TRBV18; 9 bases map to TRBD2. The CDR3 contains 15 residues. The V gene's germline CDR1 is KGHSH and CDR2 LQKENI. Losses at the gene ends were 3 bases for V and 3 bases for J; bases not matched to a gene: 3. Full variable domain (missing parts from reference TRBV18 and TRBJ2-1): NAGVMQNPRHLVRRRGQEARLRCSPMKGHSHVYWYRQLPEEGLKFMVYLQKENIIDESGMPKERFSAEFPKEGPSILRIQQVVRGDSAAYFCASSPELAGYNEQFFGPGTRLTVL.

The chain's CDR3 is CTSTPELAGLTDTQYF. The CDR3 DNA sequence: TGCACCAGTACGCCCGAACTAGCGGGGCTCACAGATACGCAGTATTTT. This rearrangement joins TRBV1 to TRBJ2-3; TRBD2, the table's D call, was not compared with the DNA. TRBV1 is listed as a pseudogene. The CDR3 is made up of 16 amino acids.

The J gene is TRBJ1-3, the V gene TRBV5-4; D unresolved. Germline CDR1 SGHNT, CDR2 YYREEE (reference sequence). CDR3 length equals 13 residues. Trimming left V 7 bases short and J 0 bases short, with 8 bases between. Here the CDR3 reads CASSFLSGNTIYF. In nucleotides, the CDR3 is TGTGCCAGCTCCTTCCTCTCTGGAAACACCATATATTTT. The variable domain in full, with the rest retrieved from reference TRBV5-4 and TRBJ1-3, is ETGVTQSPTHLIKTRGQQVTLRCSSQSGHNTVSWYQQALGQGPQFIFQYYREEENGRGNFPPRFSGLQFPNYSSELNVNALELDDSALYLCASSFLSGNTIYFGEGSWLTVV.

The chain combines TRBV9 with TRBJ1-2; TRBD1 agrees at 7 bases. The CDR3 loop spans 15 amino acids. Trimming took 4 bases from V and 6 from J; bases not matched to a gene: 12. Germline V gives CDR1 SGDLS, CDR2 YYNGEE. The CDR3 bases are TGTGCCAGCAGCCAGGGGACAGTACCCTGGGATGGCTACACCTTC. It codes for CASSQGTVPWDGYTF.

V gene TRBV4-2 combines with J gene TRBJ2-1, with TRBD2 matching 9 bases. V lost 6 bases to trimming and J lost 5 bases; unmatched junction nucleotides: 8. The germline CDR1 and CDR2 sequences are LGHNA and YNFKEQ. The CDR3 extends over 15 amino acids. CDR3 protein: CASSYRLAENNEQFF. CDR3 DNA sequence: TGTGCCAGCAGTTACCGACTAGCGGAAAACAATGAGCAGTTCTTC.

Written as DNA, the CDR3 is TGTGCCAGCAGTCCCCCGGCAGGGGCCCTCGCTGAAGCTTTCTTT. It specifies CASSPPAGALAEAFF. The chain joins TRBV28 to TRBJ1-1; weak D call: TRBD1 (6 bases). The CDR3 runs to 15 residues. From germline, CDR1 is MDHEN and CDR2 SYDVKM. V shed 5 bases and J shed 6 bases, with 19 bases lying between them.

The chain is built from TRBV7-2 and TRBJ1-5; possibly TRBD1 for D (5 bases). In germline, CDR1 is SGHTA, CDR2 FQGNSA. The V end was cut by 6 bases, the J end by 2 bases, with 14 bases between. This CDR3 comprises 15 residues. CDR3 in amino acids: CASRQSPGGNQPQHF. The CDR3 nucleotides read TGTGCCAGCAGACAATCCCCGGGGGGCAATCAGCCCCAGCATTTT.

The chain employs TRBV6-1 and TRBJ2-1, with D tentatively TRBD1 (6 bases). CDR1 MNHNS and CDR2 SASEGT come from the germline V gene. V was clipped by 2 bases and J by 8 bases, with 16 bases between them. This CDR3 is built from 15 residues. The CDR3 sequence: CASSEQGNSNDEQFF. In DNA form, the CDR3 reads TGTGCCAGCAGTGAACAGGGGAATTCGAATGATGAGCAGTTCTTC.

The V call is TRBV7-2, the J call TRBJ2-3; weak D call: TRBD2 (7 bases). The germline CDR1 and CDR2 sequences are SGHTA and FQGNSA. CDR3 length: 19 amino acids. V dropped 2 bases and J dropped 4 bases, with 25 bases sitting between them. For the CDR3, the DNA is TGTGCCAGCAGCTTAATTTTGCGGGGGCCAAACAGGGCCCCAGATACGCAGTATTTT. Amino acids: CASSLILRGPNRAPDTQYF.

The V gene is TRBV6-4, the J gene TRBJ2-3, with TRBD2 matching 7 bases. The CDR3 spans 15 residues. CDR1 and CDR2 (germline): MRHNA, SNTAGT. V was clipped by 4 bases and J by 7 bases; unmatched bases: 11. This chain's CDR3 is CASSALAGDTNTQYF. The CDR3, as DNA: TGTGCCAGCAGTGCATTAGCGGGTGACACTAATACGCAGTATTTT.

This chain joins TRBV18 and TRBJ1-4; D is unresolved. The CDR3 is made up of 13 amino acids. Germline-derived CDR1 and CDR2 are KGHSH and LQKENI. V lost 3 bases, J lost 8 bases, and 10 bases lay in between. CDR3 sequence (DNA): TGTGCCAGCTCACCCGGCCGGGGAGAAAAACTGTTTTTT. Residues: CASSPGRGEKLFF.

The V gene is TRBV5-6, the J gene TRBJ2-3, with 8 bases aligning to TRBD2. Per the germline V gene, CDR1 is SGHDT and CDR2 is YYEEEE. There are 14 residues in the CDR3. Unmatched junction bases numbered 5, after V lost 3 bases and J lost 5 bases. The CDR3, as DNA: TGTGCCAGCAGCTCAGGACTAGCCGGAGATACGCAGTATTTT. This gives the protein CASSSGLAGDTQYF.

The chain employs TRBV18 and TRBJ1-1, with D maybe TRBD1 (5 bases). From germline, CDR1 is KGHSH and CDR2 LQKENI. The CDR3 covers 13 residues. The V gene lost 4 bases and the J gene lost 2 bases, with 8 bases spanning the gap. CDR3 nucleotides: TGTGCCAGCTCACGCGACAGTAACACTGAAGCTTTCTTT. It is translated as CASSRDSNTEAFF.